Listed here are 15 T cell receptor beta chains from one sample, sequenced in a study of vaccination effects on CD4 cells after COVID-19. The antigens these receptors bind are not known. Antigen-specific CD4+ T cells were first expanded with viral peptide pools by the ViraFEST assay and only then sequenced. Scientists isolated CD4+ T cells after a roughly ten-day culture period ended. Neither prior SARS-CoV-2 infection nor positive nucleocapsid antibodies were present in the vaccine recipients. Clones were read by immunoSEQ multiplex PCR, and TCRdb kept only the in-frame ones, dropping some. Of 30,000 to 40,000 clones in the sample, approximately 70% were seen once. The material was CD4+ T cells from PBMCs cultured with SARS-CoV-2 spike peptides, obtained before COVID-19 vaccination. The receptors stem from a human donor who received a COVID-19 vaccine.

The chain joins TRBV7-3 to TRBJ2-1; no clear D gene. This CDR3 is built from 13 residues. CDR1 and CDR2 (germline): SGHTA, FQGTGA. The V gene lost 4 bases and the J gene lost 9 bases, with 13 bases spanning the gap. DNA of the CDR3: TGTGCCAGCAGCTCCCGGAGTACGAGTGAGCAGTTCTTC. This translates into CASSSRSTSEQFF. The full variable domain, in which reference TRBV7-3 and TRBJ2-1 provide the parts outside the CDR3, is GAGVSQTPSNKVTEKGKYVELRCDPISGHTALYWYRQSLGQGPEFLIYFQGTGAADDSGLPNDRFFAVRPEGSVSTLKIQRTERGDSAVYLCASSSRSTSEQFFGPGTRLTVL.

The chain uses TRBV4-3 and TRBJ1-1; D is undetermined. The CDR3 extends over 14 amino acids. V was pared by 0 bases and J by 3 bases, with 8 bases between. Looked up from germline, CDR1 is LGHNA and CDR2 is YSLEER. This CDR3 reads CASSQDEAYTEAFF. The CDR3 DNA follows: TGCGCCAGCAGCCAAGACGAGGCGTACACTGAAGCTTTCTTT.

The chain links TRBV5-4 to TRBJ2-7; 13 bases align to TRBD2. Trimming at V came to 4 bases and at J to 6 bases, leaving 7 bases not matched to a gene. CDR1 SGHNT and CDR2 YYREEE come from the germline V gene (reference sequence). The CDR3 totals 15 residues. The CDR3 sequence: CASSLGLAGKGEQYF. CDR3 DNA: TGTGCCAGCAGCCTGGGACTAGCGGGAAAAGGCGAGCAGTACTTC. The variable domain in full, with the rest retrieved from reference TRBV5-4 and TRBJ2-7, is ETGVTQSPTHLIKTRGQQVTLRCSSQSGHNTVSWYQQALGQGPQFIFQYYREEENGRGNFPPRFSGLQFPNYSSELNVNALELDDSALYLCASSLGLAGKGEQYFGPGTRLTVT.

This CDR3 is CASSGAPGAGNTIYF. In DNA form, the CDR3 reads TGCGCCAGCAGCGGCGCCCCAGGGGCTGGAAACACCATATATTTT. V gene TRBV5-1 combines with J gene TRBJ1-3, with a weak D call TRBD1 (6 bases). Germline V gene data show CDR1 as SGHRS and CDR2 as YFSETQ. V shed 4 bases and J shed 2 bases, with 13 bases lying between them. This CDR3 is 15 amino acids long.

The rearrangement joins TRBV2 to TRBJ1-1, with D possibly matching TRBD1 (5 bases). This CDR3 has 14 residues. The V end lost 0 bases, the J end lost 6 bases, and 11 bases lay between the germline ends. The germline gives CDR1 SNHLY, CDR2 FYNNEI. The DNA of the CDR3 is TGTGCCAGCAGTGAAGCGCAGGGTCTGTCTGAAGCTTTCTTT. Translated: CASSEAQGLSEAFF.

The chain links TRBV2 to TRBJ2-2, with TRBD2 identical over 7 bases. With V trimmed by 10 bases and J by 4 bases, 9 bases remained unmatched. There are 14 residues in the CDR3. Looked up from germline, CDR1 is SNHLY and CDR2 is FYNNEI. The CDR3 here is CATGGPSGTGELFF. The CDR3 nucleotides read TGTGCCACGGGGGGACCCTCGGGCACCGGGGAGCTGTTTTTT.

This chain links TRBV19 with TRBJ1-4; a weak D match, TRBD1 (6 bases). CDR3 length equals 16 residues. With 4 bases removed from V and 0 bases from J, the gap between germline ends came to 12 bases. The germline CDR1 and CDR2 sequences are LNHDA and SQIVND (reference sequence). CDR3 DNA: TGTGCCAGTAGTACCGGACAGTTAGCAACTAATGAAAAACTGTTTTTT. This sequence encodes CASSTGQLATNEKLFF.

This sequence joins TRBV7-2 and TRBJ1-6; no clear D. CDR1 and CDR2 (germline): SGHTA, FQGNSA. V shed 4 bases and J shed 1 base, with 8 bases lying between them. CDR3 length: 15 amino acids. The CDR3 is CASSSRVSYNSPLHF. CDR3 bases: TGTGCCAGCAGCTCGAGAGTATCCTATAATTCACCCCTCCACTTT.

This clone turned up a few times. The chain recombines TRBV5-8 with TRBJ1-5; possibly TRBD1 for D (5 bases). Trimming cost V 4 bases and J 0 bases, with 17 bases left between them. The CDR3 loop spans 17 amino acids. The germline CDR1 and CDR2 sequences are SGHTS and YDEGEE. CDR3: CASSASWGSNSNQPQHF. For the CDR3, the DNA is TGTGCCAGCAGCGCCAGCTGGGGGAGTAATAGCAATCAGCCCCAGCATTTT.

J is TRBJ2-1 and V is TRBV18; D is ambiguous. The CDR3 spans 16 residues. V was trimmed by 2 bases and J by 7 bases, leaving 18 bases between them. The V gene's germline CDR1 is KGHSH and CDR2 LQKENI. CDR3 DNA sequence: TGTGCCAGCTCACCAAAGGCTAACCTTTTGAGGAATGAGCAGTTCTTC. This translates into CASSPKANLLRNEQFF.

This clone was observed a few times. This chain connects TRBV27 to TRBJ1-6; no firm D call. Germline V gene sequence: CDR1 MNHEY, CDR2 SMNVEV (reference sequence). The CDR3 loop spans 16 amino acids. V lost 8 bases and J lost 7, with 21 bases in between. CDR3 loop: CASLQRGGIGNSPLHF. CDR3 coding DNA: TGTGCCAGCCTCCAAAGAGGAGGGATAGGGAATTCACCCCTCCACTTT.

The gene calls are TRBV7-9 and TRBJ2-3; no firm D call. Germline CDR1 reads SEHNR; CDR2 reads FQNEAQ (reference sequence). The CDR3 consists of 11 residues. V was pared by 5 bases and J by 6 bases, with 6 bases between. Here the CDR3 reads CASSLTDTQYF. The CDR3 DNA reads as TGTGCCAGCAGCCTGACGGATACGCAGTATTTT.

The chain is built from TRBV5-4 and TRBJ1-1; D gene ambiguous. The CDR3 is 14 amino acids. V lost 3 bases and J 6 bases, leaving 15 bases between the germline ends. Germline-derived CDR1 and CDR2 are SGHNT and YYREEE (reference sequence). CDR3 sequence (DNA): TGTGCCAGCAGCTCTGTCAAGGGCCCAGCTGAAGCTTTCTTT. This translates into CASSSVKGPAEAFF.

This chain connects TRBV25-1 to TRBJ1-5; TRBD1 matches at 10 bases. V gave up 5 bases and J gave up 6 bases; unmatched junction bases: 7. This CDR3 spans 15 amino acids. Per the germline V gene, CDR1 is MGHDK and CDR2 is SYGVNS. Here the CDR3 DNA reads TGTGCCAGCAGTACCGGGACAGGGGTAGGTCAGCCCCAGCATTTT. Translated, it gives CASSTGTGVGQPQHF.

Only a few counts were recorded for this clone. The CDR3 is CAWSGPRGSPLHF. Written as DNA, the CDR3 is TGTGCCTGGAGTGGTCCCCGGGGATCACCCCTCCACTTT. The genes are TRBV30 and TRBJ1-6; D remains unclear. Germline V gene lookup returns CDR1 GTSNPN and CDR2 SVGIG (reference sequence). Trimming took off 1 base at V and 10 bases at J, with 11 bases between the two ends. The CDR3 contains 13 residues.